This record looks at one T cell receptor (beta chain) sequence and its context. Its antigen is not known. These data come from a study of T cell responses to AZD1222 COVID-19 vaccine. Study-wide results and caveats: Researchers took repertoire samples only after the peak T cell response had come.

Generated by immunoSEQ multiplex PCR, the TCRdb table keeps only in-frame clones and is missing some. The sample holds about 180,000 clones, around 90% seen once. With 7 bases removed from V and 2 bases from J, the gap between germline ends came to 12 bases. The CDR3 runs 13 residues. Germline loops: CDR1 MDHEN, CDR2 SYDVKM. This receptor was taken from an adult who received the AZD1222 COVID-19 vaccine. The sample here was peripheral blood, taken 28 days after the second AZD1222 dose. V gene TRBV28 combines with J gene TRBJ2-7, with a tentative D call TRBD2 (5 bases). The CDR3 reads CASTPGRTYEQYF. CDR3 in DNA: TGTGCCAGCACCCCTGGGAGAACCTACGAGCAGTACTTC.